This T cell receptor (beta chain) was sequenced for a study of regulatory T cells in long-lasting Graves disease. The germline V gene has CDR1 DFQATT and CDR2 SNEGSKA (reference sequence). The CDR3 runs 15 residues. The ends were cut back, 0 bases at V and 0 bases at J, with 6 bases in the middle. This clonotype was counted at least ten times. Its target is unknown. Building of the TCR beta libraries involved iRepertoire HTBI primers and Arm-PCR of CDR3 regions. MiXCR, applied by TCRdb to the multiplex PCR reads, yields one record per CDR3 protein. The sample has around 460,000 distinct CDR3 sequences; about 22% are singletons. Study-level findings and limits: Rather than thyroid tissue, only peripheral blood underwent study.

Time point defined: persistent/refractory GD, antithyroid drugs over 5 years with positive TRAb. Researchers made the TCR library from RNA that was extracted from PBMCs. The material sequenced was peripheral blood mononuclear cells (PBMCs), taken when the disease was refractory, from a patient treated with antithyroid drugs. The TCR comes from a female donor with Graves disease. The chain is built from TRBV20-1 and TRBJ2-6; no clear D. The CDR3 here is CSARDAASGANVLTF. The DNA of the CDR3 is TGCAGTGCTAGAGATGCGGCCTCTGGGGCCAACGTCCTGACTTTC.